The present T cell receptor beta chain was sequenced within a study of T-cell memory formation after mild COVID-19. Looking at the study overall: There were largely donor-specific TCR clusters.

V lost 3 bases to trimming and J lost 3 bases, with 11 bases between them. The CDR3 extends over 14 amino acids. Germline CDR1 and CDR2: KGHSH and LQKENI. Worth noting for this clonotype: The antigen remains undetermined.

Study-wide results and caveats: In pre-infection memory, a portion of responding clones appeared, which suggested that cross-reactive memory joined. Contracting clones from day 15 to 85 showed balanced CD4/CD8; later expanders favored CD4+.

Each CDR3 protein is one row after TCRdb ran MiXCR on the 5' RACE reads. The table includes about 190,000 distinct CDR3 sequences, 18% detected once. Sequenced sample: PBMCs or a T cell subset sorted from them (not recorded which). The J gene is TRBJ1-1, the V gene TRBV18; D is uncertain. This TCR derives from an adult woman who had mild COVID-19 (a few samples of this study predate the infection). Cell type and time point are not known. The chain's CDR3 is CASSPRGIDTEAFF. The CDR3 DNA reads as TGTGCCAGCTCACCTCGGGGAATCGACACTGAAGCTTTCTTT.